In this sample, the clone carrying this T cell receptor beta chain turned up many times. The antigen is not known. This record comes from a study of T cells in Graves' hyperthyroidism and ophthalmopathy. Study results and caveats: Most clonotypes expanded in thyroid above 0.001 were likewise present in blood. The authors' 13 V-J model separated ophthalmopathy from stable hyperthyroidism. Ophthalmopathy, which appeared later, was predicted by the model a median approximately six months before onset.

Germline-derived CDR1 and CDR2 are MNHNS and SASEGT. Between the trimmed V and J ends, which lost 6 bases and 3 bases, there was a span of 21 bases. The CDR3 runs to 16 residues. What was amplified from RNA transcripts were TCR beta CDR3 regions. The HTBI primer set was used in a first-round RT-PCR of the TCR CDR3. MiXCR, run by TCRdb on the multiplex PCR reads, gives a single entry per CDR3 protein. Found here are hundreds of thousands of distinct CDR3 sequences, over 12% of them singletons; the top ten hold 3.5% to 4.5%. Among ophthalmopathy patients, the Clinical Activity Score reached at least 3, the NOSPECS grade reached at least 4, and duration remained under 3 months.

This rearrangement joins TRBV6-1 to TRBJ2-7; D gene uncertain. This sequence was found in a woman aged 40 to 50 with Graves' ophthalmopathy. Input material: blood. CDR3 nucleotide sequence: TGTGCCAGCAGGCGACCAGGCCCCCAAAGCTTCTACGAGCAGTACTTC. This sequence encodes CASRRPGPQSFYEQYF.